This passage covers 20 T cell receptor beta chains from one sample sequenced in a study of T cell repertoires in cytomegalovirus infection (dated by TCRdb to between 2018 and 2020). The antigens for these receptors are not known. Sequencing instrument: Illumina HiSeq 1500. TCRdb applied fastp at Q25 and MiXCR to the public reads, then kept only in-frame beta chains. All rows with the same CDR3 protein become a single entry with the most common DNA and genes. The sample table shows 830,000 or so distinct CDR3 sequences, and 32% are seen once. The biggest ten clones account for around 12% of the sample. The sample's treatment or condition label, in plain terms: in vitro stimulation with specific CMV peptide epitopes to enrich CMV-specific T cells. The source was cultured CD8+ T cells from PBMCs, collected from culture after CMV antigen stimulation. These receptors were obtained from a human donor in good health (CMV status not recorded). Some clones in this sample may be carry-over from other donors' samples.

The chain carries TRBV27 and TRBJ2-7; 13 nucleotides agree with TRBD2. J gave up 3 bases and V 6 bases, and 5 bases lay outside the gene matches. CDR3 size: 15 residues. Germline V gives CDR1 MNHEY, CDR2 SMNVEV (reference sequence). CDR3 nucleotides: TGTGCCAGCAGAATCGGACTAGCGGGGGACTACGAGCAGTACTTC. It encodes CASRIGLAGDYEQYF.

This clonotype turned up a few times. The chain employs TRBV7-9 and TRBJ1-1; tentatively, D is TRBD1 (6 bases). The V end was cut by 6 bases, the J end by 5 bases, with 22 bases between. CDR1 and CDR2 (germline): SEHNR, FQNEAQ (reference sequence). The length of the CDR3 is 16 residues. CDR3 sequence reads: CASRGLGGWVGTEAFF. CDR3 nucleotide sequence: TGTGCCAGCAGGGGACTGGGGGGCTGGGTAGGTACTGAAGCTTTCTTT.

The CDR3 is CASKGAATKNIQYF. As DNA, the CDR3 is TGTGCCAGCAAGGGGGCAGCTACCAAAAACATTCAGTACTTC. The genes are TRBV2 and TRBJ2-4; 7 bases align to TRBD1. The CDR3 has 14 residues. The germline V gene encodes CDR1 SNHLY and CDR2 FYNNEI. V dropped 7 bases and J dropped 2; count of bases not matched to a gene: 5.

The table lists this clonotype with a few counts. Written as DNA, the CDR3 is TGTGCCAGCAGTGGGGGGAGCGGGTCCTACAATGAGCAGTTCTTC. Protein product: CASSGGSGSYNEQFF. This chain connects TRBV27 to TRBJ2-1; weak D call: TRBD2 (6 bases). Trimming stripped 5 bases from V and 1 base from J, with 12 bases between. The CDR3 extends over 15 amino acids. Germline assignment: CDR1 MNHEY and CDR2 SMNVEV (reference sequence).

This clonotype has a handful of counts. The chain carries TRBV29-1 and TRBJ2-2; D is unclear. Germline CDR1 reads SQVTM; CDR2 reads ANQGSEA. V was cut by 0 bases and J by 5 bases, with 10 bases left in between. This CDR3 spans 14 amino acids. This CDR3 reads CSVEDEAETGELFF. The CDR3 nucleotides read TGCAGCGTTGAAGATGAAGCTGAAACCGGGGAGCTGTTTTTT.

The chain is built from TRBV7-2 and TRBJ1-1, with TRBD1 as a possible D gene (6 bases). V lost 1 base, J lost 2 bases, and 11 bases lay in between. The CDR3 is 15 amino acids. CDR1 is SGHTA, CDR2 FQGNSA, per germline. For the CDR3, the DNA is TGTGCCAGCAGCTTAGAAGACAGGCCTAACACTGAAGCTTTCTTT. This translates into CASSLEDRPNTEAFF.

The chain carries TRBV7-6 and TRBJ2-5; D remains unclear. The CDR3 has 15 amino acids. The germline gives CDR1 SGHVS, CDR2 FNYEAQ. Trimming removed 4 bases from V and 3 bases from J, with 15 bases in between. The CDR3 region has the DNA TGTGCCAGCAGCTCCGCTCTACGGGCTGAAGAGACCCAGTACTTC. This translates into CASSSALRAEETQYF.

As to this clonotype: A read error may be the cause here, since a much bigger clone is one base away. V and J are TRBV12-3 or TRBV12-4 and TRBJ1-2; 10 positions agree with TRBD1. This CDR3 is built from 14 residues. The CDR3 DNA reads as TGTACCAGCAGTTTGGGGGACAGGGGTGATGGCTACACCTTC. It yields the protein CTSSLGDRGDGYTF.

The chain employs TRBV19 and TRBJ2-3; tentative D call: TRBD1 (6 bases). CDR3 length: 16 residues. The V gene's germline CDR1 is LNHDA and CDR2 SQIVND (reference sequence). V was cut by 5 bases and J by 1 base, with 16 bases left in between. Written as DNA, the CDR3 is TGTGCCAGTAGTCTACCCACAGGGTGGGGCACAGATACGCAGTATTTT. Translating it yields CASSLPTGWGTDTQYF.

This CDR3 reads CASSSQITNSPLHF. CDR3 nucleotide sequence: TGTGCCAGCAGTTCCCAGATTACTAATTCACCCCTCCACTTT. V usage is TRBV28 and J usage is TRBJ1-6; D call uncertain. The V gene lost 4 bases and the J gene lost 6 bases, with 10 bases spanning the gap. CDR3 length: 14 residues. The germline V gene encodes CDR1 MDHEN and CDR2 SYDVKM.

The chain recombines TRBV7-6 with TRBJ2-3, with D possibly being TRBD2 (6 bases). Germline V CDR1 and CDR2: SGHVS, FNYEAQ. This CDR3 spans 13 amino acids. Trimming took off 5 bases at V and 6 bases at J, with 12 bases between the two ends. The CDR3 reads CASSGSRGDTQYF. The CDR3 DNA follows: TGTGCCAGCAGCGGCAGTCGGGGGGATACGCAGTATTTT.

The chain is built from TRBV2 and TRBJ2-2; 7 positions match TRBD1. The germline gives CDR1 SNHLY, CDR2 FYNNEI. The CDR3 length is 13 residues. The J segment lost 4 bases and the V segment lost 10 bases, leaving 6 bases of the junction unmatched. CDR3 residues: CAIDRAVTGELFF. The CDR3 DNA is TGTGCCATAGACAGGGCGGTCACCGGGGAGCTGTTTTTT. The full variable domain, its missing parts supplied by reference TRBV2 and TRBJ2-2, is EPEVTQTPSHQVTQMGQEVILRCVPISNHLYFYWYRQILGQKVEFLVSFYNNEISEKSEIFDDQFSVERPDGSNFTLKIRSTKLEDSAMYFCAIDRAVTGELFFGEGSRLTVL.

This chain joins TRBV4-1 and TRBJ2-3; D possibly corresponds to TRBD1 (6 bases). This CDR3 comprises 16 residues. Germline V gene lookup returns CDR1 MGHRA and CDR2 YSYEKL. V lost 1 base, J lost 0 bases, and 11 bases lay in between. CDR3 amino acids: CASSQGSGASTDTQYF. The CDR3 region has the DNA TGCGCCAGCAGCCAAGGGTCAGGGGCAAGCACAGATACGCAGTATTTT.

In DNA form, the CDR3 reads TGTGCCAGCAGCCTCCCGGGACAGGGGTGGGAAAAGGCCGGGGAGCTGTTTTTT. Protein sequence: CASSLPGQGWEKAGELFF. This chain uses TRBV9 with TRBJ2-2, with TRBD1 identical over 10 bases. Germline CDR1 reads SGDLS; CDR2 reads YYNGEE. V gave up 4 bases and J gave up 6 bases; unmatched junction bases: 15. The CDR3 spans 18 residues.

This clonotype has just a few counts. The chain recombines TRBV28 with TRBJ1-1, with D possibly being TRBD1 (5 bases). The CDR3 has 15 amino acids. Germline-derived CDR1 and CDR2 are MDHEN and SYDVKM. V was clipped by 5 bases and J by 3 bases, with 16 bases between them. The CDR3 DNA follows: TGTGCCAGCAGTATCAACAGGAACTGGGACACTGAAGCTTTCTTT. Protein sequence: CASSINRNWDTEAFF.

The gene calls are TRBV7-9 and TRBJ1-6; 12 bases are a match to TRBD1. CDR3 length: 16 amino acids. Per the germline V gene, CDR1 is SEHNR and CDR2 is FQNEAQ (reference sequence). Trimming at V came to 5 bases and at J to 8 bases, leaving 7 bases not matched to a gene. The CDR3 is CASSAPGQGADSPLHF. For the CDR3, the DNA is TGTGCCAGCAGCGCCCCGGGACAGGGGGCGGATTCACCCCTCCACTTT.

The genes are TRBV28 and TRBJ2-7; TRBD2 is a possible D gene (6 bases). This CDR3 has 14 residues. Germline V gene data show CDR1 as MDHEN and CDR2 as SYDVKM. V gave up 4 bases and J gave up 7 bases, with 17 bases separating them. The CDR3 here is CASSSPESGEEQYV. DNA of the CDR3: TGTGCCAGCAGTTCCCCCGAGTCGGGGGAGGAGCAGTACGTC.

CDR3 in DNA: TGTGCCATCAGTGAAAGCGGGTCGGGCACCGGGGAGCTGTTTTTT. Translating gives CAISESGSGTGELFF. V usage is TRBV10-3 and J usage is TRBJ2-2, with D maybe TRBD2 (6 bases). The germline V gene encodes CDR1 ENHRY and CDR2 SYGVKD. The CDR3 consists of 15 residues. The V end was cut by 3 bases, the J end by 4 bases, with 12 bases between.

The table lists this clonotype with many counts. The chain is built from TRBV7-8 and TRBJ2-1; D is unresolved. The CDR3 covers 15 residues. Trimming left V 0 bases short and J 6 bases short, with 12 bases between. The germline gives CDR1 SGHVS, CDR2 FQNEAQ. The CDR3 bases are TGTGCCAGCAGCTTAGCTAGCCATAGTCTCAATGAGCAGTTCTTC. Residues: CASSLASHSLNEQFF.

The J gene is TRBJ2-7, the V gene TRBV6-2 or TRBV6-3; D might be TRBD1 or TRBD2, each matching 6 bases. The CDR3 spans 14 residues. The V and J ends lost 7 bases and 2 bases respectively, with 15 bases between them. Germline V gene lookup returns CDR1 MNHEY and CDR2 SVGEGT. The chain's CDR3 is CASTVRGETYEQYV. In nucleotides, the CDR3 is TGTGCCAGCACCGTGAGGGGGGAGACCTACGAGCAGTACGTC.